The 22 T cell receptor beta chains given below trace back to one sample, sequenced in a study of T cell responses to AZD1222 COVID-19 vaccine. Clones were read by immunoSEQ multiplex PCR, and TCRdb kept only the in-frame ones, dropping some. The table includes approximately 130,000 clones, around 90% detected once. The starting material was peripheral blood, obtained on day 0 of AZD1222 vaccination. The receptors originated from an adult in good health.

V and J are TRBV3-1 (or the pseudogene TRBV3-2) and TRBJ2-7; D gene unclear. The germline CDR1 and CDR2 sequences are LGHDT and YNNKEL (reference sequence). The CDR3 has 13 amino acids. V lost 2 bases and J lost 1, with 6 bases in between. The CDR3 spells CASSQRSSYEQYF. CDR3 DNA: TGTGCCAGCAGCCAAAGATCTTCCTACGAGCAGTACTTC.

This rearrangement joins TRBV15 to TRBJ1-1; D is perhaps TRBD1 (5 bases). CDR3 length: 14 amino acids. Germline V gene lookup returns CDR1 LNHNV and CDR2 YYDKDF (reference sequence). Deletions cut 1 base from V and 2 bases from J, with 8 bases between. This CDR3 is CATSRGTGNTEAFF. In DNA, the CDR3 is TGTGCCACCAGCAGAGGTACAGGAAACACTGAAGCTTTCTTT.

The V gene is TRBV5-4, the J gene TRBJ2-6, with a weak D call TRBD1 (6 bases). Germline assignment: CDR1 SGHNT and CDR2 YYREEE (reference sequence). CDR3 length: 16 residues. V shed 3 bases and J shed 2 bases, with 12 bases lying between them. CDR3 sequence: CASSSGQFAGANVLTF. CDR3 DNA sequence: TGTGCCAGCAGCTCCGGACAGTTTGCTGGGGCCAACGTCCTGACTTTC.

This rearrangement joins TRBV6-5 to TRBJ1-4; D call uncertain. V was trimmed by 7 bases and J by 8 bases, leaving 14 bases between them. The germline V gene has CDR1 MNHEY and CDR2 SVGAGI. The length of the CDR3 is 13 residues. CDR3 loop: CASMSYGGEKLFF. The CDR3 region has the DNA TGTGCCAGCATGTCTTATGGTGGCGAAAAACTGTTTTTT.

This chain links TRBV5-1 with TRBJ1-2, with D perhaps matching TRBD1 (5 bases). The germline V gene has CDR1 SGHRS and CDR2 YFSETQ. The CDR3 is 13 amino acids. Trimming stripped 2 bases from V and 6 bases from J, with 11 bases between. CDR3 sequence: CASSFSGVDGYTF. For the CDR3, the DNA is TGCGCCAGCAGCTTTTCGGGGGTGGATGGCTACACCTTC.

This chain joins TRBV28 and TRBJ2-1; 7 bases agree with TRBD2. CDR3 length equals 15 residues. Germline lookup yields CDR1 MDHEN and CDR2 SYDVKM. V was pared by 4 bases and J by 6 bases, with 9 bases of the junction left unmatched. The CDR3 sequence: CASSSRTSYVNEQFF. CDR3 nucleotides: TGTGCCAGCAGTTCGCGGACTAGTTATGTCAATGAGCAGTTCTTC.

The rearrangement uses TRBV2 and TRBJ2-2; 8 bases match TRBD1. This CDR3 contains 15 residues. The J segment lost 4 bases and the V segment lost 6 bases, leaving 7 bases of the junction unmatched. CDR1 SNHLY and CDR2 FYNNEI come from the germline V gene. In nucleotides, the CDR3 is TGTGCCAGCAGGCAGACAGGGGCCAGCACCGGGGAGCTGTTTTTT. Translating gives CASRQTGASTGELFF.

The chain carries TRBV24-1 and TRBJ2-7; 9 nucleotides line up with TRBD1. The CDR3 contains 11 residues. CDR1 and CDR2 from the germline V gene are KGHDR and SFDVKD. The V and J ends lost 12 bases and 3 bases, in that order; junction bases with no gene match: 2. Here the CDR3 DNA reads TGTGCCGCGGGACAGGGCTACGAGCAGTACTTC. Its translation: CAAGQGYEQYF.

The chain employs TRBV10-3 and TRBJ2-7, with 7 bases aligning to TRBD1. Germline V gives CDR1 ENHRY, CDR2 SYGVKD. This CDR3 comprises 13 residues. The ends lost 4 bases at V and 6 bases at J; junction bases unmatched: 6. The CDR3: CAISAQTGAEQYF. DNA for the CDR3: TGTGCCATCAGTGCCCAAACAGGGGCCGAGCAGTACTTC.

The CDR3 region is CASSLYRGSRGNYGYTF. In DNA, the CDR3 is TGTGCCAGCAGTTTATACCGGGGAAGTCGGGGCAACTATGGCTACACCTTC. V and J are TRBV28 and TRBJ1-2; D is possibly TRBD1 (5 bases). The CDR3 covers 17 residues. The germline gives CDR1 MDHEN, CDR2 SYDVKM. Trimming stripped 1 base from V and 2 bases from J, with 17 bases between.

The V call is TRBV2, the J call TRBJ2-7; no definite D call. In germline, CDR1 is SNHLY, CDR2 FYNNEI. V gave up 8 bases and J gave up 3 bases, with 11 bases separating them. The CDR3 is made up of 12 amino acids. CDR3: CASRGPNYEQYF. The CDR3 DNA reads TGTGCCAGCCGAGGACCTAACTACGAGCAGTACTTC.

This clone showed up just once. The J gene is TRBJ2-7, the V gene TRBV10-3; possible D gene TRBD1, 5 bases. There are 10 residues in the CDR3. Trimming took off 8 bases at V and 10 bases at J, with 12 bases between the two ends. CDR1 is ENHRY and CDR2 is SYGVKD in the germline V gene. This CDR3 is CAIGREDQYF. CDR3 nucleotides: TGTGCCATCGGCAGGGAAGATCAGTACTTC.

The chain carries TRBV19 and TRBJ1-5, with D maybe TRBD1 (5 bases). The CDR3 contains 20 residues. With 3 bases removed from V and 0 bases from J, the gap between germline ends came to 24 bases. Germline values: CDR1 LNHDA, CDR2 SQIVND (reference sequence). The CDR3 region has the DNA TGTGCCAGTAGTATCTCCCTTTGGGATACCGGGACGTATAGCAATCAGCCCCAGCATTTT. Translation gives CASSISLWDTGTYSNQPQHF.

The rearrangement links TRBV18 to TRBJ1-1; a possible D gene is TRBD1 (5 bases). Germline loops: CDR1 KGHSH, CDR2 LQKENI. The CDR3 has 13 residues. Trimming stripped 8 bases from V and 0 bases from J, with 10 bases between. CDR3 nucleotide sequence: TGTGCCAGCCTACGGGGGTTGAACACTGAAGCTTTCTTT. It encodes CASLRGLNTEAFF. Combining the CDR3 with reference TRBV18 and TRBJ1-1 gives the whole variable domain NAGVMQNPRHLVRRRGQEARLRCSPMKGHSHVYWYRQLPEEGLKFMVYLQKENIIDESGMPKERFSAEFPKEGPSILRIQQVVRGDSAAYFCASLRGLNTEAFFGQGTRLTVV.

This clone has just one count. The CDR3 DNA is TGTGCCAGCAGTTTACTCCCGTTTAGTCCGGGACAGATGGTCGGCTACACCTTC. Amino acid sequence: CASSLLPFSPGQMVGYTF. The V and J genes are TRBV5-4 and TRBJ1-2; 7 nucleotides line up with TRBD1. Germline CDR1 SGHNT, CDR2 YYREEE (reference sequence). Trimming at V came to 5 bases and at J to 8 bases, leaving 24 bases not matched to a gene. CDR3 length: 18 residues.

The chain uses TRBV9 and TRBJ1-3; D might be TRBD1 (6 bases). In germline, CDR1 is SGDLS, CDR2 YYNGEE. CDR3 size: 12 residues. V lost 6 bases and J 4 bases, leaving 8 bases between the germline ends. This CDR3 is CASKGGGNTIYF. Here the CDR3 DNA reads TGTGCCAGCAAAGGGGGGGGAAACACCATATATTTT.

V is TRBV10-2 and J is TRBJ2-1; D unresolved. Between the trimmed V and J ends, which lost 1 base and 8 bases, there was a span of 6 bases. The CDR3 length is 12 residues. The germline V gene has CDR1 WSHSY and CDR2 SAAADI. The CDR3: CASSELWDEQFF. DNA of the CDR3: TGCGCCAGCAGTGAGTTGTGGGATGAGCAGTTCTTC.

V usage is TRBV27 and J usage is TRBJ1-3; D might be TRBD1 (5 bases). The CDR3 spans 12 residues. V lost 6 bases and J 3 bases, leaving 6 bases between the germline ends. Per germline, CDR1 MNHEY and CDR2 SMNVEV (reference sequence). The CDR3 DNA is TGTGCCAGCAGGGGGGATGGAAACACCATATATTTT. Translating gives CASRGDGNTIYF.

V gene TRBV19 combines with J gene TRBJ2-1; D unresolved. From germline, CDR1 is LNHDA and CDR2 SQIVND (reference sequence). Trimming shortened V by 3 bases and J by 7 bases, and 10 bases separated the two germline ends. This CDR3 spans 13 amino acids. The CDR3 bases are TGTGCCAGTAGTATTCAGCGTTGGAATGAGCAGTTCTTC. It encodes CASSIQRWNEQFF.

The CDR3 bases are TGTGCCAGCAGTCAGATAACAACGGGTGAGCAGTTCTTC. It encodes CASSQITTGEQFF. The V call is TRBV27, the J call TRBJ2-1, with unresolved D. Trimming cost V 5 bases and J 9 bases, with 14 bases left between them. Germline CDR1 and CDR2: MNHEY and SMNVEV (reference sequence). There are 13 residues in the CDR3.

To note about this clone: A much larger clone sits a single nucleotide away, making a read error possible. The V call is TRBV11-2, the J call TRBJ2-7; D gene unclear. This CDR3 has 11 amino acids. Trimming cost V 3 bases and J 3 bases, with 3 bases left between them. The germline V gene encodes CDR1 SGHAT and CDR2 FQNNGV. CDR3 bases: TGTGCCAGCAGCTTTAACTACGAGCAGTACTTC. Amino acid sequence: CASSFNYEQYF. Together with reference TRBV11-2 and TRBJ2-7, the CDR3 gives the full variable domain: EAGVAQSPRYKIIEKRQSVAFWCNPISGHATLYWYQQILGQGPKLLIQFQNNGVVDDSQLPKDRFSAERLKGVDSTLKIQPAKLEDSAVYLCASSFNYEQYFGPGTRLTVT.

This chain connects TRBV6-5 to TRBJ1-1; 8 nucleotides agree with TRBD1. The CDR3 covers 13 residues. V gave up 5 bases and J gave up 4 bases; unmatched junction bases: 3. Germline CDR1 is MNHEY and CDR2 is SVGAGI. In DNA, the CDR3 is TGTGCCAGCAGTCCAGACAGGGGCACTGAAGCTTTCTTT. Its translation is CASSPDRGTEAFF.